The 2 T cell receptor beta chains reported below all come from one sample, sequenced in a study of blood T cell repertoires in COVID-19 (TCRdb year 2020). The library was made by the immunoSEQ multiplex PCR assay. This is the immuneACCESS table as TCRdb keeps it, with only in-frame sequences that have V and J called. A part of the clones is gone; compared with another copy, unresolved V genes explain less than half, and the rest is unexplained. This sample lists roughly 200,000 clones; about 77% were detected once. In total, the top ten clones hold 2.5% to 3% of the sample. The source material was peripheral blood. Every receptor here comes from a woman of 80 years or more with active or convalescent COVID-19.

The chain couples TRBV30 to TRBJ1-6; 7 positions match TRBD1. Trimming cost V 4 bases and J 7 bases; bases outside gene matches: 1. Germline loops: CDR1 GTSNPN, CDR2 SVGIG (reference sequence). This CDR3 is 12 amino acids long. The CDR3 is CAWTGGNSPLHF. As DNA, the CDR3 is TGTGCCTGGACAGGGGGAAATTCACCCCTCCACTTT.

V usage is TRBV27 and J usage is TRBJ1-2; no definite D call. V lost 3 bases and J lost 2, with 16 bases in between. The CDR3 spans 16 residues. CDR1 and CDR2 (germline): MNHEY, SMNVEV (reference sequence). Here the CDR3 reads CASSFALGAGNYGYTF. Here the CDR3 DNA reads TGTGCCAGCAGTTTCGCCTTAGGCGCGGGGAACTATGGCTACACCTTC.